The 10 T cell receptor beta chains given below trace back to one sample, sequenced in a study of T cells after posttransplantation cyclophosphamide. Libraries were prepared by immunoSEQ multiplex PCR; TCRdb keeps only in-frame clonotypes and omits some of them. This repertoire holds over 20,000 clones, and none appear only once. The material sequenced was PBMCs. These receptor sequences come from a man aged 45-60 years in good health, CMV-negative, and a related stem cell transplant donor.

This clone has ten or more counts. The CDR3 nucleotides read TGTGCCAGCTCACCGGTCGGACCGGGACAGAAAGAGACCCAGTACTTC. Protein sequence: CASSPVGPGQKETQYF. The chain carries TRBV18 and TRBJ2-5; 7 bases are a match to TRBD1. The germline gives CDR1 KGHSH, CDR2 LQKENI. This CDR3 has 16 amino acids. V shed 3 bases and J 3 bases; nucleotides not matched to a gene: 10.

Ten or more counts support this clone. The genes are TRBV7-2 and TRBJ2-1; 10 nucleotides line up with TRBD2. Germline CDR1 SGHTA, CDR2 FQGNSA. This CDR3 spans 16 amino acids. After removal of 0 bases from V and 4 bases from J, the junction contained 3 bases not matched to a gene. The CDR3 region is CASSLASGGSYNEQFF. The CDR3 DNA reads as TGTGCCAGCAGCTTAGCTAGCGGGGGGTCGTACAATGAGCAGTTCTTC.

The table lists this clone with many counts. The CDR3 region is CASKPAGTYNEQFF. For the CDR3, the DNA is TGTGCCAGCAAGCCAGCGGGAACCTACAATGAGCAGTTCTTC. This sequence joins TRBV2 and TRBJ2-1; 7 bases are a match to TRBD2. With 7 bases clipped from V and 2 bases from J, the junction kept 5 bases outside the gene matches. Germline-derived CDR1 and CDR2 are SNHLY and FYNNEI. This CDR3 comprises 14 residues.

This clone was seen at least ten times. The chain carries TRBV6-1 and TRBJ1-5; D may be TRBD1 (5 bases). This CDR3 is 17 amino acids long. The V gene's germline CDR1 is MNHNS and CDR2 SASEGT. Trimming took 4 bases from V and 0 from J, leaving 16 bases between them. CDR3 bases: TGTGCCAGCAGTGGAGGGGTTGGAGGGATTAGCAATCAGCCCCAGCATTTT. Its protein product is CASSGGVGGISNQPQHF.

Ten or more counts support this clone. The rearrangement uses TRBV5-1 and TRBJ2-7; TRBD2 matches 11 bases. The ends lost 3 bases at V and 4 bases at J; junction bases unmatched: 6. Germline loops: CDR1 SGHRS, CDR2 YFSETQ. The CDR3 has 15 residues. In DNA, the CDR3 is TGCGCCAGCAGCTCCCGACTAGCGGGGACTTACGAGCAGTACTTC. It encodes CASSSRLAGTYEQYF.

This clone has ten or more counts. V usage is TRBV29-1 and J usage is TRBJ2-7; the D gene is possibly TRBD2 (6 bases). The ends were cut back, 7 bases at V and 6 bases at J, with 22 bases in the middle. Looked up from germline, CDR1 is SQVTM and CDR2 is ANQGSEA. The CDR3 covers 14 residues. The CDR3 is CSAAGRSLQAEQYF. The CDR3 coding sequence is TGCAGCGCCGCGGGACGATCTCTTCAGGCCGAGCAGTACTTC.

This clone was found many times. The gene calls are TRBV27 and TRBJ2-3, with 12 positions matching TRBD2. The CDR3 totals 19 residues. Trimming at V came to 2 bases and at J to 2 bases, leaving 11 bases not matched to a gene. Germline CDR1 is MNHEY and CDR2 is SMNVEV (reference sequence). Written as DNA, the CDR3 is TGTGCCAGCAGTTTAAGAGGGCCTAGCGGGGGGGGCTTCACAGATACGCAGTATTTT. It yields the protein CASSLRGPSGGGFTDTQYF.

This clone was seen repeatedly, ten times or more. The chain combines TRBV6-5 with TRBJ1-6; D not resolved. This CDR3 contains 12 residues. Trimming took 6 bases from V and 9 from J, leaving 9 bases between them. Germline V gene lookup returns CDR1 MNHEY and CDR2 SVGAGI. The CDR3 bases are TGTGCCAGCAGCTCCGGACTTTCACCCCTCCACTTT. Translation: CASSSGLSPLHF.

This clone was seen repeatedly, ten times or more. This chain connects TRBV6-5 to TRBJ2-4, with D uncertain. CDR3 length: 14 amino acids. V was clipped by 6 bases and J by 0 bases, with 9 bases between them. Germline V gene lookup returns CDR1 MNHEY and CDR2 SVGAGI. The CDR3 sequence: CASRLRVAKNIQYF. In nucleotides, the CDR3 is TGTGCCAGCAGACTGAGAGTAGCCAAAAACATTCAGTACTTC.

This clone was seen ten or more times. V is TRBV6-6 and J is TRBJ2-5; 12 bases are a match to TRBD2. J was trimmed by 3 bases and V by 5 bases; bases with no gene match: 4. The CDR3 spans 15 residues. Germline loops: CDR1 MNHNY, CDR2 SVGAGI (reference sequence). CDR3 sequence (DNA): TGTGCCAGCAGTCTCGGACTAGCGGGAAAAGAGACCCAGTACTTC. Amino acid sequence: CASSLGLAGKETQYF.